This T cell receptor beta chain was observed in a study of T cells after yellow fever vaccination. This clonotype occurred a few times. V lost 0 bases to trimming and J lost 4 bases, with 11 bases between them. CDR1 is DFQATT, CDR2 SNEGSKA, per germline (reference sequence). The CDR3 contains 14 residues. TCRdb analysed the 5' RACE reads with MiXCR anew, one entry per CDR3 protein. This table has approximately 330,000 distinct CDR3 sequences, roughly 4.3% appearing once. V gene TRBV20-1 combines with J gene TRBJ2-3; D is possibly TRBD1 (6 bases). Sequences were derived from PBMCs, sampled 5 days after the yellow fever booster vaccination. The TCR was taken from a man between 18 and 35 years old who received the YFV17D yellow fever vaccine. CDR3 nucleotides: TGCAGTGCTAGAGATGTCAGGGGAGCAGATACGCAGTATTTT. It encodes CSARDVRGADTQYF.